This entry lists 28 T cell receptor beta chains sequenced from one sample in a study of monozygotic twins with inflammatory bowel disease. Reprocessing the 5' RACE reads, TCRdb reports a single entry for every CDR3 protein and omits DNA. The sample has about 93,000 distinct CDR3 sequences; the top ten hold just under 7.5%. Material: blood. The receptors derive from a human donor with ulcerative colitis or Crohn's disease, or a healthy co-twin of an affected twin (not recorded which).

The V and J genes are TRBV29-1 and TRBJ2-2; absent DNA, TCRdb's TRBD1 call cannot be checked. The CDR3 contains 14 residues. Germline loops: CDR1 SQVTM, CDR2 ANQGSEA. Here the CDR3 reads CSVTGVGNTGELFF.

V gene TRBV20-1 combines with J gene TRBJ2-7; lacking DNA, the TRBD1 call made by TCRdb goes unchecked. Germline V gene sequence: CDR1 DFQATT, CDR2 SNEGSKA (reference sequence). The CDR3 is made up of 12 amino acids. This CDR3 reads CSRPGTDYEQYF.

This sequence joins TRBV7-2 and TRBJ1-5. The CDR3 runs to 15 residues. Germline lookup yields CDR1 SGHTA and CDR2 FQGNSA. The CDR3 here is CASSLVRVGNQPQHF.

The chain uses TRBV7-2 and TRBJ1-5; without DNA, the TCRdb call of TRBD1 cannot be checked. The CDR3 has 16 residues. CDR1 is SGHTA and CDR2 is FQGNSA in the germline V gene. The CDR3 protein is CASSGGQGSQNQPQHF.

The chain couples TRBV27 to TRBJ2-5; TCRdb's D gene call, TRBD1, goes unchecked for lack of DNA. In germline, CDR1 is MNHEY, CDR2 SMNVEV (reference sequence). This CDR3 has 13 residues. The CDR3: CASSPRQGETQYF.

This chain connects TRBV6-1 to TRBJ1-1. CDR1 and CDR2 (germline): MNHNS, SASEGT. The CDR3 sequence is 14 residues long. CDR3 protein: CASSSNGILAEAFF.

The chain joins TRBV27 to TRBJ1-6; TCRdb's D gene call, TRBD1, goes unchecked for lack of DNA. Germline V gene sequence: CDR1 MNHEY, CDR2 SMNVEV (reference sequence). The CDR3 loop spans 19 amino acids. The CDR3 region is CASSLLLTGTGLRNSPLHF.

The J gene is TRBJ1-3, the V gene TRBV11-2. The V gene's germline CDR1 is SGHAT and CDR2 FQNNGV. This CDR3 is 15 amino acids long. The chain's CDR3 is CASSPWTGSGNTIYF.

The chain joins TRBV11-1 to TRBJ2-2; TCRdb's D call of TRBD2 is untestable without DNA. Germline CDR1 reads SGHAT; CDR2 reads FQDESV (reference sequence). This CDR3 has 18 residues. The CDR3 region is CASSLGLAETLNTGELFF.

The rearrangement links TRBV5-6 to TRBJ1-1. Germline lookup yields CDR1 SGHDT and CDR2 YYEEEE. There are 14 residues in the CDR3. The CDR3 loop is CASSLYNGNTEAFF.

The genes are TRBV2 and TRBJ1-2; TCRdb's D call of TRBD1 is untestable without DNA. This CDR3 has 14 residues. CDR1 and CDR2 from the germline V gene are SNHLY and FYNNEI. CDR3 sequence reads: CASKEQSIPGGYTF. Combining the CDR3 with reference TRBV2 and TRBJ1-2 gives the whole variable domain EPEVTQTPSHQVTQMGQEVILRCVPISNHLYFYWYRQILGQKVEFLVSFYNNEISEKSEIFDDQFSVERPDGSNFTLKIRSTKLEDSAMYFCASKEQSIPGGYTFGSGTRLTVV.

The chain joins TRBV15 to TRBJ2-2; lacking DNA, the TRBD1 call made by TCRdb goes unchecked. The CDR3 runs to 15 residues. Germline V gene sequence: CDR1 LNHNV, CDR2 YYDKDF (reference sequence). The CDR3 is CATSRGDEVTGELFF.

The rearrangement uses TRBV14 and TRBJ2-2; the TRBD1 assignment by TCRdb is unverifiable without DNA. The CDR3 is 16 residues long. CDR1 and CDR2 from the germline V gene are SGHDN and FVKESK. This CDR3 reads CASSPWDSVNTGELFF.

The chain has TRBV20-1 and TRBJ1-1. Per the germline V gene, CDR1 is DFQATT and CDR2 is SNEGSKA (reference sequence). This CDR3 is built from 14 residues. The CDR3 sequence is CSARLLQSDTEAFF.

The chain has TRBV12-3 or TRBV12-4 and TRBJ1-1; the TCRdb call, TRBD1, lacks DNA for checking. The CDR3 sequence is 12 residues long. The CDR3 protein is CASSFLVGGAFF.

The chain combines TRBV7-2 with TRBJ1-4; checking the TCRdb D call of TRBD1 is not possible without DNA. From germline, CDR1 is SGHTA and CDR2 FQGNSA. The CDR3 sequence is 14 residues long. CDR3 protein: CASSSQGLLEKLFF. Full variable domain (remainder filled in from reference TRBV7-2 and TRBJ1-4): GAGVSQSPSNKVTEKGKDVELRCDPISGHTALYWYRQSLGQGLEFLIYFQGNSAPDKSGLPSDRFSAERTGGSVSTLTIQRTQQEDSAVYLCASSSQGLLEKLFFGSGTQLSVL.

The chain joins TRBV19 to TRBJ1-2; no DNA is available, so the TRBD1 call from TCRdb remains unchecked. The CDR3 is made up of 15 amino acids. Germline loops: CDR1 LNHDA, CDR2 SQIVND (reference sequence). CDR3: CASSRVGQVIYGYTF.

CDR3: CSARTRAFSYEQYF. The genes are TRBV20-1 and TRBJ2-7. There are 14 residues in the CDR3. In germline, CDR1 is DFQATT, CDR2 SNEGSKA (reference sequence).

This CDR3 reads CASSRSQRTDTQYF. The V gene is TRBV5-4, the J gene TRBJ2-3; with no DNA, the TCRdb D assignment of TRBD2 cannot be verified. CDR1 and CDR2 from the germline V gene are SGHNT and YYREEE (reference sequence). This CDR3 has 14 amino acids. Filled out from reference TRBV5-4 and TRBJ2-3, the complete variable domain reads ETGVTQSPTHLIKTRGQQVTLRCSSQSGHNTVSWYQQALGQGPQFIFQYYREEENGRGNFPPRFSGLQFPNYSSELNVNALELDDSALYLCASSRSQRTDTQYFGPGTRLTVL.

J is TRBJ1-4 and V is TRBV6-6; TCRdb lists TRBD1, though no DNA is available to test this call. The CDR3 contains 14 residues. CDR1 and CDR2 from the germline V gene are MNHNY and SVGAGI (reference sequence). The CDR3 sequence is CASSRRGDNEKLFF.

This rearrangement joins TRBV5-5 to TRBJ2-1; the TRBD2 assignment by TCRdb is unverifiable without DNA. The CDR3 totals 15 residues. The germline gives CDR1 SGHKS, CDR2 YYEKEE (reference sequence). The CDR3 is CASSLAGGGYNEQFF.

The chain combines TRBV20-1 with TRBJ1-5; the D call from TCRdb, TRBD1, cannot be confirmed without DNA. Germline lookup yields CDR1 DFQATT and CDR2 SNEGSKA (reference sequence). The CDR3 is 14 amino acids. CDR3 protein: CSARGAGINQPQHF.

This chain joins TRBV7-2 and TRBJ1-4. Germline assignment: CDR1 SGHTA and CDR2 FQGNSA. This CDR3 is built from 15 residues. The CDR3 sequence: CASSLAVTGGEKLFF.

The V call is TRBV5-1, the J call TRBJ1-4. Germline V lookup: CDR1 SGHRS, CDR2 YFSETQ. The CDR3 totals 14 residues. The CDR3 loop is CASSPGQRNEKLFF. Complete variable domain (other parts from reference TRBV5-1 and TRBJ1-4): KAGVTQTPRYLIKTRGQQVTLSCSPISGHRSVSWYQQTPGQGLQFLFEYFSETQRNKGNFPGRFSGRQFSNSRSEMNVSTLELGDSALYLCASSPGQRNEKLFFGSGTQLSVL.

The CDR3 is CASGAGRRTDTQYF. The chain is built from TRBV6-1 and TRBJ2-3; TCRdb names TRBD1, which stays unverified in the absence of DNA. CDR1 is MNHNS, CDR2 SASEGT, per germline. The CDR3 covers 14 residues.

V and J are TRBV5-1 and TRBJ1-5; TCRdb's D call, TRBD1, is unchecked because there is no DNA. The CDR3 is 14 residues long. Germline assignment: CDR1 SGHRS and CDR2 YFSETQ. CDR3: CASSLSGGVEPQHF.

The CDR3 sequence: CASSQEGAPSPLHF. The chain combines TRBV4-1 with TRBJ1-6; TCRdb designates TRBD1, a call that cannot be tested without DNA. The germline V gene has CDR1 MGHRA and CDR2 YSYEKL. The CDR3 is made up of 14 amino acids.

J is TRBJ1-6 and V is TRBV7-3; TCRdb lists TRBD1, though no DNA is available to test this call. CDR1 is SGHTA and CDR2 is FQGTGA in the germline V gene. The CDR3 sequence is 15 residues long. The CDR3: CASSLNRQGNSPLHF.